Listed here are 20 T cell receptor beta chains from one sample, sequenced in a study of cytomegalovirus exposure and HLA in healthy donors. Vbeta (60) and Jbeta (13) primers were used in the PCR. Sequencing used immunoSEQ multiplex PCR; TCRdb keeps in-frame clones, though not all of them. Of 40,000 to 55,000 clones listed, around 80% are singletons. The sequencing sample was made of PBMCs. The receptor set was obtained from a boy younger than 18 in good health and CMV-seropositive.

This clone has a single count. The chain recombines TRBV7-2 with TRBJ1-4; no clear D. V gave up 5 bases and J gave up 2 bases, with 9 bases separating them. Germline V CDR1 and CDR2: SGHTA, FQGNSA. CDR3 length: 14 amino acids. CDR3 sequence: CASSRVSTNEKLFF. DNA for the CDR3: TGTGCCAGCAGCCGAGTGTCTACTAATGAAAAACTGTTTTTT.

This clone has more than one count but fewer than ten. V usage is TRBV5-1 and J usage is TRBJ1-4; D uncertain. The V gene's germline CDR1 is SGHRS and CDR2 YFSETQ. This CDR3 is built from 14 residues. V shed 0 bases and J shed 4 bases, with 7 bases lying between them. The CDR3 DNA is TGCGCCAGCAGCTTGGACGGAGTTAATGAAAAACTGTTTTTT. Translation: CASSLDGVNEKLFF.

The rearrangement joins TRBV19 to TRBJ2-1, with a tentative D call TRBD2 (5 bases). The CDR3 has 13 amino acids. Germline CDR1 LNHDA, CDR2 SQIVND (reference sequence). The ends were cut back, 3 bases at V and 10 bases at J, with 13 bases in the middle. The CDR3 DNA reads TGTGCCAGTAGTATGCTAGCTGAGATGGAGCAGTTCTTC. Translated: CASSMLAEMEQFF.

This clone was counted only a few times. The rearrangement links TRBV6-1 to TRBJ1-2; the D is unclear. Trimming cost V 5 bases and J 7 bases, with 5 bases left between them. The CDR3 runs 10 residues. Germline V gene sequence: CDR1 MNHNS, CDR2 SASEGT. Here the CDR3 reads CASSRGGYTF. CDR3 nucleotide sequence: TGTGCCAGCAGTAGAGGTGGCTACACCTTC.

The V and J genes are TRBV6-6 and TRBJ2-5, with D possibly being TRBD1 (5 bases). This CDR3 is 14 amino acids long. Trimming cost V 0 bases and J 3 bases, with 8 bases left between them. CDR1 is MNHNY and CDR2 is SVGAGI in the germline V gene (reference sequence). The CDR3 region is CASSYSRQKETQYF. Here the CDR3 DNA reads TGTGCCAGCAGTTACTCGAGACAGAAAGAGACCCAGTACTTC.

V is TRBV7-9 and J is TRBJ1-2, with 8 bases fitting TRBD1. CDR3 size: 18 residues. Germline-derived CDR1 and CDR2 are SEHNR and FQNEAQ (reference sequence). V lost 3 bases, J lost 0 bases, and 12 bases stayed unmatched. The CDR3 bases are TGTGCCAGCAGCTTTAGTCAGGGGGCCTCTGGGGCTAACTATGGCTACACCTTC. Translating it yields CASSFSQGASGANYGYTF. The full variable domain, in which reference TRBV7-9 and TRBJ1-2 provide the parts outside the CDR3, is DTGVSQNPRHKITKRGQNVTFRCDPISEHNRLYWYRQTLGQGPEFLTYFQNEAQLEKSRLLSDRFSAERPKGSFSTLEIQRTEQGDSAMYLCASSFSQGASGANYGYTFGSGTRLTVV.

The V gene is TRBV6-5, the J gene TRBJ2-7; D gene ambiguous. Per the germline V gene, CDR1 is MNHEY and CDR2 is SVGAGI. The V and J ends lost 6 bases and 0 bases respectively, with 9 bases between them. The CDR3 has 13 amino acids. CDR3 sequence reads: CASRVPSSYEQYF. Written as DNA, the CDR3 is TGTGCCAGCAGGGTTCCTAGCTCCTACGAGCAGTACTTC.

The chain has TRBV7-9 and TRBJ2-3, with D possibly matching TRBD1 (5 bases). The V and J ends lost 2 bases and 3 bases respectively, with 15 bases between them. Per the germline V gene, CDR1 is SEHNR and CDR2 is FQNEAQ (reference sequence). The CDR3 loop spans 16 amino acids. CDR3 sequence reads: CASSLIKGPRTDTQYF. CDR3 sequence (DNA): TGTGCCAGCAGCTTAATTAAGGGGCCTCGAACAGATACGCAGTATTTT.

This rearrangement joins TRBV5-5 to TRBJ2-1; TRBD1 matches at 8 bases. Germline V gives CDR1 SGHKS, CDR2 YYEKEE (reference sequence). J gave up 7 bases and V 7 bases, and 7 bases lay outside the gene matches. This CDR3 has 13 residues. The CDR3 loop is CASGMTGENEQFF. DNA for the CDR3: TGTGCCAGCGGAATGACAGGGGAGAATGAGCAGTTCTTC.

The chain carries TRBV9 and TRBJ1-2, with 8 bases matching TRBD1. After removal of 3 bases from V and 3 bases from J, the junction contained 4 bases not matched to a gene. The CDR3 is 14 amino acids. Germline V gene sequence: CDR1 SGDLS, CDR2 YYNGEE. The DNA of the CDR3 is TGTGCCAGCAGCGGACGGACAGGGCACTATGGCTACACCTTC. This encodes CASSGRTGHYGYTF. The full variable domain, rest sourced from reference TRBV9 and TRBJ1-2, is DSGVTQTPKHLITATGQRVTLRCSPRSGDLSVYWYQQSLDQGLQFLIQYYNGEERAKGNILERFSAQQFPDLHSELNLSSLELGDSALYFCASSGRTGHYGYTFGSGTRLTVV.

The V and J genes are TRBV10-3 and TRBJ2-7, with D possibly being TRBD1 (8 bases). The CDR3 length is 14 residues. Germline values: CDR1 ENHRY, CDR2 SYGVKD. V was clipped by 8 bases and J by 2 bases, with 16 bases between them. CDR3 sequence reads: CAIAGDRLTYEQYF. In nucleotides, the CDR3 is TGTGCCATCGCGGGGGACAGGTTGACCTACGAGCAGTACTTC.

The chain employs TRBV4-1 and TRBJ1-4; tentatively, D is TRBD1 (5 bases). The V end was cut by 4 bases, the J end by 8 bases, with 14 bases between. CDR3 length: 14 amino acids. Germline V CDR1 and CDR2: MGHRA, YSYEKL. CDR3 sequence reads: CASSRPKEGEKLFF. The CDR3 DNA sequence: TGCGCCAGCAGCCGCCCGAAGGAGGGGGAAAAACTGTTTTTT.

DNA for the CDR3: TGTGCCAGCAGCTTAGAGCAGAAGAACACCGGGGAGCTGTTTTTT. Translating gives CASSLEQKNTGELFF. The chain combines TRBV11-2 with TRBJ2-2; the D is unclear. V was shortened by 0 bases and J by 1 base, with 6 bases between the two germline ends. The germline CDR1 and CDR2 sequences are SGHAT and FQNNGV. The CDR3 has 15 residues. Full variable domain (outside the CDR3, taken from reference TRBV11-2 and TRBJ2-2): EAGVAQSPRYKIIEKRQSVAFWCNPISGHATLYWYQQILGQGPKLLIQFQNNGVVDDSQLPKDRFSAERLKGVDSTLKIQPAKLEDSAVYLCASSLEQKNTGELFFGEGSRLTVL.

This chain connects TRBV27 to TRBJ1-1; possibly TRBD1 for D (5 bases). This CDR3 region has 15 residues. Germline V gene lookup returns CDR1 MNHEY and CDR2 SMNVEV (reference sequence). V shed 4 bases and J shed 1 base, with 13 bases lying between them. CDR3 sequence (DNA): TGTGCCAGCAGTTCCCATCCCGACAGGAACACTGAAGCTTTCTTT. Amino acids: CASSSHPDRNTEAFF.

This sequence joins TRBV15 and TRBJ2-1, with 10 nucleotides matching TRBD2. V dropped 3 bases and J dropped 8; count of bases not matched to a gene: 7. Germline CDR1 reads LNHNV; CDR2 reads YYDKDF (reference sequence). The CDR3 extends over 15 amino acids. CDR3 bases: TGTGCCACCAGCAGCACTAGCGGGGCTCGGGATGAGCAGTTCTTC. Its translation: CATSSTSGARDEQFF.

The gene calls are TRBV5-8 and TRBJ1-1; D is ambiguous. The CDR3 length is 13 residues. The ends were cut back, 4 bases at V and 3 bases at J, with 10 bases in the middle. Germline CDR1 and CDR2: SGHTS and YDEGEE. Written as DNA, the CDR3 is TGTGCCAGCAGCATTCACCGGGACACTGAAGCTTTCTTT. Its translation is CASSIHRDTEAFF.

This sequence joins TRBV7-9 and TRBJ2-6; no clear D. CDR3 size: 16 residues. Between the trimmed V and J ends, which lost 5 bases and 0 bases, there was a span of 11 bases. Germline V lookup: CDR1 SEHNR, CDR2 FQNEAQ (reference sequence). The CDR3, as DNA: TGTGCCAGCAGCCCACCACAGTACTCTGGGGCCAACGTCCTGACTTTC. This encodes CASSPPQYSGANVLTF.

In this sample, this clone turned up a few times. The V call is TRBV19, the J call TRBJ1-5; D gene unclear. The V end was cut by 6 bases, the J end by 4 bases, with 10 bases between. In germline, CDR1 is LNHDA, CDR2 SQIVND (reference sequence). The CDR3 has 13 amino acids. CDR3: CASSDPQNQPQHF. DNA of the CDR3: TGTGCCAGTAGCGACCCACAGAATCAGCCCCAGCATTTT.

This clone was observed once. V is TRBV13 and J is TRBJ2-3; a weak D match, TRBD2 (6 bases). CDR1 and CDR2 from the germline V gene are PRHDT and FYEKMQ (reference sequence). V was shortened by 5 bases and J by 1 base, with 13 bases between the two germline ends. CDR3 size: 15 residues. CDR3 DNA: TGTGCCAGCAGCGGAGGGTGGGGGGGCACAGATACGCAGTATTTT. Translating gives CASSGGWGGTDTQYF. Variable domain in full (rest from reference TRBV13 and TRBJ2-3): AAGVIQSPRHLIKEKRETATLKCYPIPRHDTVYWYQQGPGQDPQFLISFYEKMQSDKGSIPDRFSAQQFSDYHSELNMSSLELGDSALYFCASSGGWGGTDTQYFGPGTRLTVL.

The chain combines TRBV10-3 with TRBJ1-1; 7 bases agree with TRBD1. The CDR3 has 17 amino acids. V was pared by 2 bases and J by 0 bases, with 9 bases of the junction left unmatched. Germline-derived CDR1 and CDR2 are ENHRY and SYGVKD. CDR3 coding DNA: TGTGCCATCAGTGAGCTCCGACAGGGTTCCATGAACACTGAAGCTTTCTTT. It codes for CAISELRQGSMNTEAFF.